This TCR beta chain originates from a study of shared clonotypes between healthy human individuals. As defined, naive CD8 cells were CD45RO-negative and positively selected for CCR7, with terminally differentiated effector memory CD45RA+ cells excluded. This CDR3 contains 15 residues. V was clipped by 3 bases and J by 3 bases, with 14 bases between them. CDR1 is SGHDN, CDR2 FVKESK, per germline. Assay used: immunoSEQ multiplex PCR; TCRdb lists only in-frame clones, some missing. The sample includes around 1.9 million clones, approximately 94% seen only once; the top ten take about 1.5%. The V call is TRBV14, the J call TRBJ1-2; TRBD1 is a possible D gene (5 bases). Input material: naive CD8+ T cells from PBMCs. The TCR was taken from a man aged 18 to 30 in good health. Some clones in this sample may be carry-over from other donors' samples. CDR3 in DNA: TGTGCCAGCAGCCAGATCGCCAGGGCCCACTATGGCTACACCTTC. This sequence encodes CASSQIARAHYGYTF.